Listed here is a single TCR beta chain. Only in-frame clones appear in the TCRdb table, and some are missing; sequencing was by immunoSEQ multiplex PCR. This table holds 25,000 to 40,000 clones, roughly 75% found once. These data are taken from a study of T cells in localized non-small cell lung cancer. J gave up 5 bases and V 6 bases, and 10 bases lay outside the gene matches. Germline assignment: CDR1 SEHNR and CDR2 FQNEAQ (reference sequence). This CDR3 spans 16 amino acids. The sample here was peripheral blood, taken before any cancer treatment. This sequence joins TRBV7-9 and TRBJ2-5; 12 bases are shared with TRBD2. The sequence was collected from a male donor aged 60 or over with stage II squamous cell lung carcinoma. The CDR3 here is CASREGTSGWSETQYF. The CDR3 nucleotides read TGTGCCAGCAGGGAGGGGACTAGCGGGTGGAGTGAGACCCAGTACTTC.